What follows describes a single T cell receptor (beta chain). Its antigen is not known. The data were taken from a study of post-analysis software for immune sequencing data. There are 16 residues in the CDR3. Germline CDR1 reads WNHNN; CDR2 reads SYGVQD (reference sequence). Trimming removed 3 bases from V and 6 bases from J, with 19 bases in between. Broader study findings: Five TRBV segments appeared more often in patients than in controls, and TRBV5-6, TRBV5-1 and TRBV20-1 were among these. Under F measure analysis, samples from one preparation batch co-clustered strongly.

TCR beta cDNA libraries included unique molecular identifiers. TCRdb re-called the PCR reads with MiXCR, one entry per CDR3 protein. This sample yields roughly 800,000 distinct CDR3 sequences, of which about 43% are seen a single time; approximately 4.4% belongs to the top ten. The receptor's source is a girl aged 10-17 years with multiple sclerosis. V and J are TRBV10-1 and TRBJ2-3; D uncertain. The sample comprised blood. The CDR3 region is CASSDDPNKPADTQYF. DNA for the CDR3: TGCGCCAGCAGTGATGACCCCAATAAGCCCGCGGATACGCAGTATTTT.